Listed below are T cell receptor beta chains from one sample, sequenced in a study of shared clonotypes between healthy human individuals. Repertoires were generated with immunoSEQ multiplex PCR, while TCRdb's copy carries only in-frame clones and drops some. The sample has fewer than 1.8 million clones, 97% to 99% seen once. The sequenced sample consisted of naive CD4+ T cells sorted from blood. These receptors were collected from a man aged 30 to 39 in good health. Each CDR3 is given with its conserved first and last residue. D genes are given only for firm matches. Clone size, where shown, is once, few, many, or a class for clones that have expanded.

d_call j_call v_call clone_size cdr3_nt cdr3_aa
TRBD2 TRBJ2-7 TRBV10-3 . TGTGCCCCCCTCCGCAGCGGGACTTACGAGCAGTACTTC CAPLRSGTYEQYF
. TRBJ2-7 TRBV28 . TGTGCCAGCAGTTCGTATAGGAGCCTGTACTACGAGCAGTACTTC CASSSYRSLYYEQYF
. TRBJ1-1 TRBV4-2 . TGTGCCAGCAGCCAAGTGGCTGATAACACTGAAGCTTTCTTT CASSQVADNTEAFF
TRBD1 TRBJ2-3 TRBV7-7 . TGTGCTAGCAGCTTGGGACAGGGGCCCACAGATACGCAGTATTTT CASSLGQGPTDTQYF
. TRBJ2-2 TRBV6-5 . TGTGCCAGCAGTCAGAGGGGGATTAGCGGGGAGCTGTTTTTT CASSQRGISGELFF
. TRBJ1-4 TRBV5-1 . TGCGCCAGCAGCTTGTTAGGGGACCGAGGTGAAAAACTGTTTTTT CASSLLGDRGEKLFF
. TRBJ1-1 TRBV19 . TGTGCCAGTAGCTGGGATCGGAGCACTGAAGCTTTCTTT CASSWDRSTEAFF
TRBD2 TRBJ2-5 TRBV10-3 . TGTGCCATCAGTGAGGGGGGCCTAGCGGGAGGGCGGGAGACCCAGTACTTC CAISEGGLAGGRETQYF
. TRBJ1-1 TRBV5-1 once TGCGCCAGCAGCTTGGTGGGACGCGAGACTGAAGCTTTCTTT CASSLVGRETEAFF
. TRBJ2-3 TRBV5-1 . TGCGCCAGCAGGGGGGGGCCGACAGCAATAGATACGCAGTATTTT CASRGGPTAIDTQYF
TRBD1 TRBJ2-1 TRBV7-6 . TGTGCCAGCAGCTCGACCGGGACAGTCGGCAATGAGCAGTTCTTC CASSSTGTVGNEQFF
. TRBJ2-5 TRBV7-2 . TGTGCCAGCAGCTCGAAGGGGGTGGAGACCCAGTACTTC CASSSKGVETQYF
TRBD1 TRBJ1-5 TRBV10-3 . TGTGCCATCAGTGGGGGTACAGGGGATCAGCCCCAGCATTTT CAISGGTGDQPQHF
. TRBJ1-1 TRBV6-1 few TGTGCCAGCAGTGACAGCATGAACACTGAAGCTTTCTTT CASSDSMNTEAFF
. TRBJ1-4 TRBV30 . TGTGCCGCCGGACTGCTGAATGAAAAACTGTTTTTT CAAGLLNEKLFF
TRBD1 TRBJ2-2 TRBV19 . TGTGCCAGTAGGCGGACAGGGGGCGGGGAGCTGTTTTTT CASRRTGGGELFF